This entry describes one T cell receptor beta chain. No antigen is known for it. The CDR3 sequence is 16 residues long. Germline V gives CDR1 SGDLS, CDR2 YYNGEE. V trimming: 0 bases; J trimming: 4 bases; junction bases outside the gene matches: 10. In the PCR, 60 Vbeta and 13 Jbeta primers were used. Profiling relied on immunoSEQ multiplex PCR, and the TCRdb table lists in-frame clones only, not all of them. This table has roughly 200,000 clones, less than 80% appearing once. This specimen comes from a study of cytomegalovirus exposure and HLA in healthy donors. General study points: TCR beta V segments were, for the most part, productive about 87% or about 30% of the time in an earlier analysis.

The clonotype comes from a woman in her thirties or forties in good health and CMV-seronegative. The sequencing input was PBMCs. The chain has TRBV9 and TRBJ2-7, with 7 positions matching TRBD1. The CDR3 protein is CASSVGGTQGLYEQYF. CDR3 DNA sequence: TGTGCCAGCAGCGTAGGAGGGACACAGGGGTTATACGAGCAGTACTTC.